The clone carrying this T cell receptor beta chain was seen more than once but under ten times. What it binds is not known. This sample is drawn from a study of vaccination and CD4 T cells after COVID-19. Study background: Convalescent cases consisted of six males and four females, of whom two were Hispanic. Stimulation of the cells used overlapping spike peptide pools from SARS-CoV-2 and from the common cold coronaviruses HCoV-NL63, HCoV-OC43 and HCoV-229E.

The Oncomine TCR Beta short-read assay was what sequenced the DNA obtained from cultured CD4+ T cells. TCRdb re-analysed the PCR reads in MiXCR, keeping a single row per CDR3 protein. Among fewer than 9,000 distinct CDR3 sequences listed, around 51% were seen once. Treatment here: roughly 10-day PBMC culture with coronavirus spike peptide pools or control peptides (ViraFEST assay). These CD4+ T cells came from an unexposed donor, sampled before the COVID-19 pandemic (2011-2018). The sample taken for sequencing was CD4+ T cells from blood, cultured in vitro. The sequence was obtained from a human donor in good health.

The CDR3 DNA follows: TGCGCCAGCAGCCGGGGACAGGGGAATTCACCCCTCCACTTT. Protein product: CASSRGQGNSPLHF. V usage is TRBV5-1 and J usage is TRBJ1-6; 10 nucleotides agree with TRBD1. Germline V gives CDR1 SGHRS, CDR2 YFSETQ. V lost 4 bases, J lost 7 bases, and 2 bases stayed unmatched. This CDR3 contains 14 residues.